The 8 T cell receptor beta chains presented below share a single source sample, sequenced in a study of cytomegalovirus exposure and HLA in healthy donors. The data were produced by immunoSEQ multiplex PCR, yet TCRdb's version contains in-frame clones alone and is incomplete. This table holds roughly 130,000 clones, 80% to 90% found once. Sequenced material: PBMCs. All receptors come from a woman under 40 in good health and CMV-seropositive.

A single count supports this clone. The chain uses TRBV4-1 and TRBJ2-3; TRBD2 agrees at 9 bases. Per the germline V gene, CDR1 is MGHRA and CDR2 is YSYEKL. The CDR3 has 17 amino acids. The ends lost 2 bases at V and 5 bases at J; junction bases unmatched: 11. The CDR3 DNA follows: TGCGCCAGCAGCCAACTTCTTAGCGGGAGTTCGAAAGATACGCAGTATTTT. Amino acid sequence: CASSQLLSGSSKDTQYF.

The chain is built from TRBV28 and TRBJ1-1; unclear D gene. Germline lookup yields CDR1 MDHEN and CDR2 SYDVKM. The CDR3 length is 17 residues. Trimming left V 1 base short and J 1 base short, with 16 bases between. Written as DNA, the CDR3 is TGTGCCAGCAGTTTATCGACCCCAGGCTTTGGGAACACTGAAGCTTTCTTT. It yields the protein CASSLSTPGFGNTEAFF.

Only one count was recorded for this clone. The chain has TRBV18 and TRBJ1-1; tentative D call: TRBD1 (5 bases). Germline assignment: CDR1 KGHSH and CDR2 LQKENI. This CDR3 has 20 amino acids. Trimming cost V 2 bases and J 5 bases, with 30 bases left between them. The CDR3 loop is CASSPYPRGDGGRPGTEAFF. As DNA, the CDR3 is TGTGCCAGCTCACCATACCCCCGGGGGGACGGTGGACGGCCCGGGACTGAAGCTTTCTTT.

The V and J genes are TRBV4-1 and TRBJ1-5, with 7 positions matching TRBD1. Germline V gives CDR1 MGHRA, CDR2 YSYEKL. CDR3 size: 18 residues. V shed 3 bases and J 0 bases; nucleotides not matched to a gene: 11. CDR3 amino acids: CASSHDPGTVYSNQPQHF. The CDR3 DNA is TGCGCCAGCAGCCATGATCCTGGGACAGTTTATAGCAATCAGCCCCAGCATTTT.

V usage is TRBV25-1 and J usage is TRBJ2-3; D remains unclear. V shed 5 bases and J shed 2 bases, with 2 bases lying between them. The germline CDR1 and CDR2 sequences are MGHDK and SYGVNS. This CDR3 spans 11 amino acids. The CDR3 protein is CASSLTDTQYF. CDR3 DNA: TGTGCCAGCAGTCTCACAGATACGCAGTATTTT.

V gene TRBV7-3 combines with J gene TRBJ2-1; D possibly corresponds to TRBD2 (6 bases). Trimming left V 0 bases short and J 2 bases short, with 8 bases between. Germline CDR1 SGHTA, CDR2 FQGTGA. The CDR3 covers 15 residues. This CDR3 is CASSLTSGPYNEQFF. The CDR3 coding sequence is TGTGCCAGCAGCTTAACTAGCGGCCCCTACAATGAGCAGTTCTTC.

The V and J genes are TRBV11-2 and TRBJ1-2, with D maybe TRBD1 (6 bases). The germline gives CDR1 SGHAT, CDR2 FQNNGV. This CDR3 has 16 amino acids. V lost 5 bases to trimming and J lost 0 bases, with 16 bases between them. CDR3 DNA: TGTGCCAGCAGCCAAACGAGGACAGCGGCTAACTATGGCTACACCTTC. This codes for CASSQTRTAANYGYTF.

The V and J genes are TRBV7-3 and TRBJ2-7, with TRBD2 matching over 9 bases. Losses at the gene ends were 0 bases for V and 6 bases for J; bases not matched to a gene: 6. CDR3 length: 15 amino acids. Looked up from germline, CDR1 is SGHTA and CDR2 is FQGTGA. In DNA form, the CDR3 reads TGTGCCAGCAGCTTAACCGGTAGCGGGAGCCCCGAGCAGTACTTC. Protein product: CASSLTGSGSPEQYF.